This entry features one T cell receptor beta chain sequence. Trimming took 4 bases from V and 5 from J; bases not matched to a gene: 5. The CDR3 runs 15 residues. Germline V lookup: CDR1 MGHRA, CDR2 YSYEKL. This entry is derived from a study of blood T cell repertoires in COVID-19. Study summary: From T cells, B-cell-depleted T cells, or PBMCs came the material, which was cDNA or gDNA.

Libraries were prepared by immunoSEQ multiplex PCR; TCRdb keeps only in-frame clonotypes and omits some of them. The table has fewer than 300,000 clones, approximately 92% seen once. Recovered participants had two consecutive negative NP/OP PCR tests, healthcare professional clearance, or symptom resolution. The chain employs TRBV4-1 and TRBJ2-1, with 10 bases identical to TRBD1. The TCR comes from a woman in her twenties or thirties who had recovered from COVID-19. Sequencing used PBMCs or T cells enriched from blood (not recorded which). In nucleotides, the CDR3 is TGCGCCAGCAGCCCCGGGACAGGGGATGACAATGAGCAGTTCTTC. It specifies CASSPGTGDDNEQFF.